This T cell receptor beta chain was sequenced in a study of identical twins. This clonotype was counted at least ten times. TCRdb processed the 5' RACE reads anew with MiXCR; each CDR3 protein has one entry. This repertoire shows 690,000 or so distinct CDR3 sequences, under 9% found once; its top ten account for roughly 0.9%. This sample also appeared in a second study, on yellow fever vaccine responses in identical twins.

Sequenced: PBMCs. The receptor was derived from a woman in her late teens or twenties in good health.

The CDR3 DNA follows: TGTGCCAGCAGTACCCCCGACAGGTACCAAGAGACCCAGTACTTC. It yields the protein CASSTPDRYQETQYF. V is TRBV12-3 or TRBV12-4 and J is TRBJ2-5; TRBD1 is a possible D gene (6 bases). This CDR3 has 15 amino acids. Trimming shortened V by 5 bases and J by 0 bases, and 13 bases separated the two germline ends.